These T cell receptor beta chains were read from a single sample in a study of blood T cell repertoires in COVID-19. Clones were sequenced by immunoSEQ multiplex PCR, and TCRdb holds only the in-frame ones, with some missing. Of about 140,000 clones listed, about four fifths are singletons. The sample was PBMCs or T cells enriched from blood (not recorded which). These receptors were obtained from a woman aged 50 to 60 with acute COVID-19. Both conserved end residues are part of each CDR3. The D gene is left open where the match is weak. Size values are once, few and many counts, or a class for expanded clones, and some rows have none.

.	TRBV10-3	.	TRBJ2-3	TGTGCCATCAGTGAGTCGGACTTATACACAGATACGCAGTATTTT	CAISESDLYTDTQYF
.	TRBV9	TRBD2	TRBJ2-2	TGTGCCAGCAGCGTAGATCCTAGCGGGGCCACCGGGGAGCTGTTTTTT	CASSVDPSGATGELFF
.	TRBV7-9	TRBD1	TRBJ1-5	TGTGCCAGCAGTTGGGACAGAGAGACCAATCAGCCCCAGCATTTT	CASSWDRETNQPQHF
.	TRBV5-4	.	TRBJ2-1	TGTGCCAGCAGCTTGCGGGTAGCGGTAAGCTCCTACAATGAGCAGTTCTTC	CASSLRVAVSSYNEQFF
.	TRBV19	TRBD2	TRBJ2-1	TGTGCCAGCCCGGACGGCGGGAGGTGGTTCTTC	CASPDGGRWFF
.	TRBV7-8	TRBD2	TRBJ2-1	TGTGCCAGCAGCTCCTGGACCGCGCGGGAGGCGCGAGTTGCCTACAATGAGCAGTTCTTC	CASSSWTAREARVAYNEQFF
.	TRBV19	TRBD1	TRBJ1-1	TGTGCCAGTAGTCCTGGACCGGGACAGGGGGCTTCGGGTGAAGCTTTCTTT	CASSPGPGQGASGEAFF
once	TRBV4-3	.	TRBJ1-6	TGCGCCAGCAGCCAAGGACAGGCTATGACACCCCTCCACTTT	CASSQGQAMTPLHF
.	TRBV19	.	TRBJ1-2	TGTGCCAGTACCAACGGAGATTATGGCTACACCTTC	CASTNGDYGYTF
.	TRBV4-2	.	TRBJ1-5	TGTGCCAGCAGCCACGCAGGGGAAGGTCAGCCCCAGCATTTT	CASSHAGEGQPQHF
.	TRBV29-1	TRBD2	TRBJ2-3	TGCAGCGTTGGGGTAGCGACTAGCGTCCCAGATACGCAGTATTTT	CSVGVATSVPDTQYF
.	TRBV3-1/TRBV3-2	TRBD1	TRBJ1-3	TGTGCCAGCAGCCAAGATGGACAGGGGGTAGGTGGAAACACCATATATTTT	CASSQDGQGVGGNTIYF
.	TRBV30	.	TRBJ2-1	TGTGCCTGGAGTGACCGAGGTGAGCAGTTCTTC	CAWSDRGEQFF
.	TRBV7-2	.	TRBJ2-5	TGTGCCAGCAGCCCTTACCCCCCGGAGGAGACCCAGTACTTC	CASSPYPPEETQYF
.	TRBV5-4	.	TRBJ2-2	TGTGCCAGCAGCAATGAGAATTCCGGGGAGCTGTTTTTT	CASSNENSGELFF
.	TRBV15	.	TRBJ1-2	TGTGCCACCAGCAGAGATAACAGTAACTATGGCTACACCTTC	CATSRDNSNYGYTF
once	TRBV27	.	TRBJ2-3	TGTGCCAGCAGTGCCTACACCGGGAGCTCCACAGATACGCAGTATTTT	CASSAYTGSSTDTQYF
.	TRBV29-1	.	TRBJ2-7	TGCAGCGTTGAGGTTAGCGGAGAGGGTTATGCCTCCTACGAGCAGTACTTC	CSVEVSGEGYASYEQYF
few	TRBV6-1	TRBD2	TRBJ2-5	TGTGCCAGCAGTGAACAGGGAGGGGAGACCCAGTACTTC	CASSEQGGETQYF
.	TRBV11-2	TRBD2	TRBJ2-7	TGTGCCAGCAGCTTCTCACTTGCGGGAGGGCCCTCCGAGCAGTACTTC	CASSFSLAGGPSEQYF
.	TRBV6-5	.	TRBJ1-2	TGTGCCAGCACTCAGCTTCCGACAGGAGCCTATGGCTACACCTTC	CASTQLPTGAYGYTF
.	TRBV5-6	TRBD1	TRBJ1-3	TGTGCCAGCAGCGCGGGACAGTCCTCTGGAAACACCATATATTTT	CASSAGQSSGNTIYF
.	TRBV30	.	TRBJ1-5	TGTGCCTGGAGTGGCGGTAGCAATCAGCCCCAGCATTTT	CAWSGGSNQPQHF
.	TRBV28	TRBD1	TRBJ2-3	TGTGCCAGCAGTCCGGGACAGGCCTTCACAGATACGCAGTATTTT	CASSPGQAFTDTQYF
.	TRBV29-1	TRBD2	TRBJ2-1	TGCAGCGATAATAGCGGGAGTCTGTCCAATGAGCAGTTCTTC	CSDNSGSLSNEQFF
.	TRBV10-3	.	TRBJ2-3	TGTGCCTCCGGAGGGGATACGCAGTATTTT	CASGGDTQYF
.	TRBV5-1	TRBD1	TRBJ2-2	TGCGCCAGCAGCTCAGGACAGGACACCGGGGAGCTGTTTTTT	CASSSGQDTGELFF
.	TRBV19	TRBD1	TRBJ1-2	TGTGCCAGTAGTATAGATGGGACAGATTTCGACTATGGCTACACCTTC	CASSIDGTDFDYGYTF
.	TRBV7-2	TRBD1	TRBJ1-1	TGTGCCAGCAGCTTAGCGACAGGGGGAAATACTGAAGCTTTCTTT	CASSLATGGNTEAFF
.	TRBV7-8	TRBD1	TRBJ2-1	TGTGCCAGCAGCCGATGGACAGGGACTGCTTACAATGAGCAGTTCTTC	CASSRWTGTAYNEQFF
few	TRBV7-3	.	TRBJ1-1	TGTGCCAGCAGCTTAGTCGGTTTGGGGCAGGGAGGGACTGAAGCTTTCTTT	CASSLVGLGQGGTEAFF
.	TRBV24-1	TRBD1	TRBJ2-2	TGTGCCACCAGTGGAAGTGACAGGGATACCGGGGAGCTGTTTTTT	CATSGSDRDTGELFF